This T cell receptor (beta chain) was identified during a study of blood T cell repertoires in COVID-19. In the original processing: By means of reference gene primer amplification, nucleated cell counts were estimated. Here immunoSEQ multiplex PCR was the method, and the copy in TCRdb shows in-frame clones only, minus some. The DNA gave D and trimming, while V, J and clone size come from that table. The table records a few hundred thousand clones, roughly 88% of them present only once. The CDR3 length is 16 residues. The germline V gene has CDR1 SGDLS and CDR2 YYNGEE. Trimming shortened V by 2 bases and J by 1 base, and 12 bases separated the two germline ends.

The source material was peripheral blood. This clonotype was obtained from a woman in her sixties or seventies with COVID-19, enrolled during active disease. The chain has TRBV9 and TRBJ2-2; possible D gene TRBD2, 5 bases. CDR3 loop: CASSVSDRLNTGELFF. The CDR3 coding sequence is TGTGCCAGCAGCGTTAGCGACCGCCTGAACACCGGGGAGCTGTTTTTT.